These 24 T cell receptor beta chains came from one sample sequenced in a study of T cells in Graves' hyperthyroidism and ophthalmopathy. The TCR beta CDR3 regions underwent amplification using RNA transcripts as the source. Carried out on the TCR CDR3, a first-round RT-PCR used the HTBI primer set. TCRdb processed the multiplex PCR reads anew with MiXCR; each CDR3 protein has one entry. The data contain 500,000 or so distinct CDR3 sequences, approximately 17% of them singletons. Sequenced input: blood. The receptors were sampled from a woman aged 18-35 years with Graves' ophthalmopathy.

This clonotype has ten or more counts. The chain links TRBV7-2 to TRBJ2-7; TRBD2 aligns across 8 bases. CDR1 is SGHTA, CDR2 FQGNSA, per germline. The CDR3 has 14 amino acids. Trimming took 3 bases from V and 2 from J; bases not matched to a gene: 3. The CDR3 region is CASSFSGSPYEQYF. CDR3 nucleotide sequence: TGTGCCAGCAGCTTCAGCGGGAGCCCCTACGAGCAGTACTTC. The variable domain in full, with the rest retrieved from reference TRBV7-2 and TRBJ2-7, is GAGVSQSPSNKVTEKGKDVELRCDPISGHTALYWYRQSLGQGLEFLIYFQGNSAPDKSGLPSDRFSAERTGGSVSTLTIQRTQQEDSAVYLCASSFSGSPYEQYFGPGTRLTVT.

There are a few counts of this clonotype. The chain combines TRBV6-1 with TRBJ2-1; no clear D. CDR1 MNHNS and CDR2 SASEGT come from the germline V gene. Deletions cut 5 bases from V and 5 bases from J, with 19 bases between. This CDR3 contains 16 residues. The CDR3 region has the DNA TGTGCCAGCAGTCCCTGGACCCATACGACCGACAATGAGCAGTTCTTC. Translation gives CASSPWTHTTDNEQFF.

This chain joins TRBV11-2 and TRBJ2-7; D not certain. This CDR3 comprises 15 residues. Germline V CDR1 and CDR2: SGHAT, FQNNGV. V gave up 0 bases and J gave up 4 bases, with 13 bases separating them. CDR3 residues: CASSLDLGNLYEQYF. As DNA, the CDR3 is TGTGCCAGCAGCTTAGATCTCGGCAACCTTTACGAGCAGTACTTC. Full variable domain (rest looked up from reference TRBV11-2 and TRBJ2-7): EAGVAQSPRYKIIEKRQSVAFWCNPISGHATLYWYQQILGQGPKLLIQFQNNGVVDDSQLPKDRFSAERLKGVDSTLKIQPAKLEDSAVYLCASSLDLGNLYEQYFGPGTRLTVT.

This clonotype was seen repeatedly, ten times or more. CDR3 protein: CATSDPLGHQETQYF. In DNA, the CDR3 is TGTGCCACCAGTGATCCACTAGGACACCAAGAGACCCAGTACTTC. The chain recombines TRBV24-1 with TRBJ2-5; a weak D match, TRBD2 (5 bases). The germline V gene encodes CDR1 KGHDR and CDR2 SFDVKD. Between the trimmed V and J ends, which lost 3 bases and 0 bases, there was a span of 10 bases. The CDR3 sequence is 15 residues long.

This clonotype was seen many times. The V call is TRBV6-1, the J call TRBJ2-3; 13 bases align to TRBD2. The length of the CDR3 is 16 residues. J lost 5 bases, V lost 5 bases, and 7 bases had no gene match. Germline V gene sequence: CDR1 MNHNS, CDR2 SASEGT. The CDR3 DNA reads as TGTGCCAGCAGTCTACGGACTAGCGGGAGAGGAGATACGCAGTATTTT. Encoded protein: CASSLRTSGRGDTQYF.

The J gene is TRBJ2-2, the V gene TRBV19, with 11 bases lining up with TRBD1. Germline-derived CDR1 and CDR2 are LNHDA and SQIVND (reference sequence). This CDR3 spans 15 amino acids. V lost 4 bases, J lost 6 bases, and 4 bases stayed unmatched. CDR3 residues: CASSTGQGESGELFF. CDR3 nucleotides: TGTGCCAGTAGTACGGGACAGGGGGAATCCGGGGAGCTGTTTTTT.

Many counts were recorded for this clonotype. The J gene is TRBJ2-3, the V gene TRBV7-2; 8 bases match TRBD1. The CDR3 contains 17 residues. V was clipped by 5 bases and J by 4 bases; unmatched bases: 14. Germline loops: CDR1 SGHTA, CDR2 FQGNSA. CDR3 loop: CASSIVFRGRAADTQYF. The CDR3 DNA follows: TGTGCCAGCAGCATAGTCTTCAGGGGGCGCGCCGCAGATACGCAGTATTTT.

This clonotype appeared many times. The chain uses TRBV5-1 and TRBJ2-7; D might be TRBD2 (6 bases). Trimming took off 0 bases at V and 1 base at J, with 14 bases between the two ends. Per the germline V gene, CDR1 is SGHRS and CDR2 is YFSETQ. There are 16 residues in the CDR3. The CDR3 sequence is CASSLGGEKGSYEQYF. The CDR3 nucleotides read TGCGCCAGCAGCTTGGGGGGGGAAAAGGGTTCCTACGAGCAGTACTTC.

This clonotype was observed at least ten times. V and J are TRBV3-1 and TRBJ2-3; 10 positions agree with TRBD1. V was pared by 8 bases and J by 5 bases, with 7 bases of the junction left unmatched. The CDR3 covers 14 residues. Germline values: CDR1 LGHDT, CDR2 YNNKEL (reference sequence). CDR3 region: CASRRQGAEDTQYF. CDR3 bases: TGTGCCAGCCGACGACAGGGGGCTGAAGATACGCAGTATTTT.

This clonotype has only a few counts. This CDR3 is CASSFPGLAGMDTGELFF. The CDR3 DNA follows: TGTGCCAGCAGTTTTCCCGGACTAGCGGGAATGGACACCGGGGAGCTGTTTTTT. The chain carries TRBV28 and TRBJ2-2, with 12 bases aligning to TRBD2. The CDR3 extends over 18 amino acids. J was trimmed by 3 bases and V by 3 bases; bases with no gene match: 8. From germline, CDR1 is MDHEN and CDR2 SYDVKM. Complete variable domain (other parts from reference TRBV28 and TRBJ2-2): DVKVTQSSRYLVKRTGEKVFLECVQDMDHENMFWYRQDPGLGLRLIYFSYDVKMKEKGDIPEGYSVSREKKERFSLILESASTNQTSMYLCASSFPGLAGMDTGELFFGEGSRLTVL.

In this sample, this clonotype turned up many times. The chain carries TRBV6-1 and TRBJ1-1; D ambiguous. Germline V gene data show CDR1 as MNHNS and CDR2 as SASEGT. Trimming pared 5 bases from V and 5 bases from J, leaving 18 bases between. This CDR3 region has 15 residues. The CDR3 DNA reads as TGTGCCAGCAGTCAGACCTCCGGGGTAGGGACTGAAGCTTTCTTT. Its translation is CASSQTSGVGTEAFF.

This clonotype has a count of ten or more. The gene calls are TRBV30 and TRBJ2-7; D uncertain. Trimming left V 1 base short and J 1 base short, with 14 bases between. The CDR3 spans 15 residues. Germline CDR1 and CDR2: GTSNPN and SVGIG (reference sequence). CDR3 DNA sequence: TGTGCCTGGAGTGGAAACCCCAGGCAGTCCTACGAGCAGTACTTC. As protein: CAWSGNPRQSYEQYF.

This clonotype showed up just a few times. The genes are TRBV14 and TRBJ2-1; D uncertain. Trimming left V 3 bases short and J 0 bases short, with 12 bases between. From germline, CDR1 is SGHDN and CDR2 FVKESK. The CDR3 is 16 amino acids. For the CDR3, the DNA is TGTGCCAGCAGCCATGAAGTACCCAGCTCCTACAATGAGCAGTTCTTC. It translates to CASSHEVPSSYNEQFF.

The CDR3 protein is CASSQVLRGSSGNEQYF. In nucleotides, the CDR3 is TGCGCCAGCAGCCAAGTTCTGAGGGGATCTTCCGGGAACGAGCAGTACTTC. This chain links TRBV4-1 with TRBJ2-7, with D perhaps TRBD1 or TRBD2 (5 bases each). CDR3 size: 17 residues. CDR1 and CDR2 (germline): MGHRA, YSYEKL. V gave up 1 base and J gave up 5 bases, with 21 bases separating them.

This clonotype was recorded at least ten times. V usage is TRBV30 and J usage is TRBJ1-2; D may be TRBD1 (6 bases). The CDR3 runs 14 residues. Trimming took 5 bases from V and 1 from J, leaving 14 bases between them. The V gene's germline CDR1 is GTSNPN and CDR2 SVGIG (reference sequence). CDR3 residues: CAWDGTNYNYGYTF. The CDR3 DNA follows: TGTGCCTGGGACGGGACAAATTATAACTATGGCTACACCTTC. The full variable domain, its missing parts supplied by reference TRBV30 and TRBJ1-2, is SQTIHQWPATLVQPVGSPLSLECTVEGTSNPNLYWYRQAAGRGLQLLFYSVGIGQISSEVPQNLSASRPQDRQFILSSKKLLLSDSGFYLCAWDGTNYNYGYTFGSGTRLTVV.

This clonotype was counted only a few times. The chain uses TRBV28 and TRBJ1-1, with 11 nucleotides matching TRBD1. V dropped 5 bases and J dropped 1; count of bases not matched to a gene: 6. CDR1 is MDHEN, CDR2 SYDVKM, per germline. The CDR3 length is 16 residues. The CDR3 DNA follows: TGTGCCAGCAGTACCCCCGGGACAGGGGGGAACACTGAAGCTTTCTTT. Protein sequence: CASSTPGTGGNTEAFF. The full variable domain, its missing parts supplied by reference TRBV28 and TRBJ1-1, is DVKVTQSSRYLVKRTGEKVFLECVQDMDHENMFWYRQDPGLGLRLIYFSYDVKMKEKGDIPEGYSVSREKKERFSLILESASTNQTSMYLCASSTPGTGGNTEAFFGQGTRLTVV.

This clonotype appeared many times. The chain employs TRBV6-2 or TRBV6-3 and TRBJ2-7; possible D gene TRBD2, 6 bases. The CDR3 is 13 amino acids. From germline, CDR1 is MNHEY and CDR2 SVGEGT. The V gene lost 6 bases and the J gene lost 4 bases, with 13 bases spanning the gap. As DNA, the CDR3 is TGTGCCAGCAGCGGTACGCGGGAATACGAGCAGTACTTC. Amino acids: CASSGTREYEQYF.

The chain links TRBV4-2 to TRBJ2-7; D may be TRBD2 (6 bases). Deletions cut 1 base from V and 3 bases from J, with 10 bases between. CDR1 and CDR2 (germline): LGHNA, YNFKEQ. This CDR3 comprises 14 residues. This CDR3 is CASSQGDSYYEQYF. The CDR3, as DNA: TGTGCCAGCAGCCAAGGGGACTCTTACTACGAGCAGTACTTC.

This clonotype was observed many times. The chain combines TRBV7-9 with TRBJ1-2, with TRBD1 identical over 7 bases. Germline V gene lookup returns CDR1 SEHNR and CDR2 FQNEAQ (reference sequence). The V gene end was trimmed by 6 bases and the J gene end by 7 bases; junction bases not matched to a gene: 11. CDR3 size: 14 residues. The CDR3 sequence: CASRHDREVSGYTF. The CDR3, as DNA: TGTGCCAGCAGACACGACAGGGAGGTCTCTGGCTACACCTTC.

This clonotype has a count of ten or more. The V and J genes are TRBV5-6 and TRBJ2-7, with 13 bases lining up with TRBD2. The CDR3 consists of 15 residues. Trimming at V came to 3 bases and at J to 4 bases, leaving 4 bases not matched to a gene. The V gene's germline CDR1 is SGHDT and CDR2 YYEEEE. This CDR3 reads CASSSRLAGGYEQYF. CDR3 sequence (DNA): TGTGCCAGCAGCTCCAGACTAGCGGGGGGTTACGAGCAGTACTTC.

This clonotype has at least ten counts. The genes are TRBV7-2 and TRBJ2-7; the match to TRBD1 covers 10 bases. Trimming at V came to 1 base and at J to 2 bases, leaving 8 bases not matched to a gene. CDR3 length: 17 amino acids. Germline V CDR1 and CDR2: SGHTA, FQGNSA. The CDR3 reads CASSLVAPGTGAYEQYF. CDR3 DNA sequence: TGTGCCAGCAGCTTAGTTGCACCCGGGACAGGGGCCTACGAGCAGTACTTC.

This clonotype is labeled medium-sized. The V call is TRBV2, the J call TRBJ1-5; D remains unclear. This CDR3 has 16 amino acids. The germline V gene encodes CDR1 SNHLY and CDR2 FYNNEI. V lost 2 bases and J 2 bases, leaving 13 bases between the germline ends. The CDR3 reads CASSEKNGYGNQPQHF. The CDR3 DNA sequence: TGTGCCAGCAGTGAAAAGAACGGGTACGGCAATCAGCCCCAGCATTTT.

The chain joins TRBV20-1 to TRBJ2-3, with 7 bases matching TRBD1. There are 18 residues in the CDR3. Germline lookup yields CDR1 DFQATT and CDR2 SNEGSKA (reference sequence). V shed 3 bases and J 2 bases; nucleotides not matched to a gene: 17. CDR3 protein: CSASLNSGQRGFTDTQYF. CDR3 DNA: TGCAGTGCTAGTTTAAATTCGGGACAGCGAGGGTTCACAGATACGCAGTATTTT.

This chain uses TRBV6-2 or TRBV6-3 with TRBJ1-1, with no clear D. Germline V CDR1 and CDR2: MNHEY, SVGEGT. The V end lost 6 bases, the J end lost 0 bases, and 14 bases lay between the germline ends. The length of the CDR3 is 15 residues. The CDR3 DNA sequence: TGTGCCAGCAGACTAGCGACCTCTATGAACACTGAAGCTTTCTTT. This encodes CASRLATSMNTEAFF.